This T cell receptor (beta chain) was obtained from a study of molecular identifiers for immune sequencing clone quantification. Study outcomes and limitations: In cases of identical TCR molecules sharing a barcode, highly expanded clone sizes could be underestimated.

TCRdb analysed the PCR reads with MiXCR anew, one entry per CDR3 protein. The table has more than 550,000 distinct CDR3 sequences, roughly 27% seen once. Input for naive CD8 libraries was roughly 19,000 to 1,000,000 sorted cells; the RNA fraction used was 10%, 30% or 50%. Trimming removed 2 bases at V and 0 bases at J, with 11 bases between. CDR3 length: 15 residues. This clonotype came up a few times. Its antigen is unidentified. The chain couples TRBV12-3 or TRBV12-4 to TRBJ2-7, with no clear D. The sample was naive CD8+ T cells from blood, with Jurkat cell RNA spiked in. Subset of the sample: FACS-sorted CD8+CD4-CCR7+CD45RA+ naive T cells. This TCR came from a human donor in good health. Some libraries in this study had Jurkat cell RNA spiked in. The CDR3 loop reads CASSLWRTTSYEQYF. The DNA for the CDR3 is TGTGCCAGCAGTTTATGGCGTACCACCTCCTACGAGCAGTACTTC.